The 29 T cell receptor beta chains listed next were all sequenced from one sample in a study of cytomegalovirus exposure and HLA in healthy donors. Both 60 Vbeta primers and 13 Jbeta primers went into the PCR. Sequencing used immunoSEQ multiplex PCR; TCRdb keeps in-frame clones, though not all of them. The sample includes 150,000 to 200,000 clones, around 80% seen only once; the top ten take about 2%. What was sequenced was PBMCs. The receptors were sampled from a human donor in good health.

The chain carries TRBV5-4 and TRBJ1-6; 8 positions agree with TRBD1. Germline-derived CDR1 and CDR2 are SGHNT and YYREEE (reference sequence). The length of the CDR3 is 17 residues. V was pared by 0 bases and J by 7 bases, with 9 bases of the junction left unmatched. CDR3 nucleotide sequence: TGTGCCAGCAGCTTGGCCAACAGGGGGTTTGGGAATTCACCCCTCCACTTT. Its translation is CASSLANRGFGNSPLHF.

The chain has TRBV19 and TRBJ1-3; D is ambiguous. The V end lost 7 bases, the J end lost 8 bases, and 12 bases lay between the germline ends. The CDR3 totals 12 residues. The germline V gene has CDR1 LNHDA and CDR2 SQIVND (reference sequence). CDR3 nucleotides: TGTGCCAGTAAATCCAGAATGGACACCATATATTTT. Translation: CASKSRMDTIYF. Filled out from reference TRBV19 and TRBJ1-3, the complete variable domain reads DGGITQSPKYLFRKEGQNVTLSCEQNLNHDAMYWYRQDPGQGLRLIYYSQIVNDFQKGDIAEGYSVSREKKESFPLTVTSAQKNPTAFYLCASKSRMDTIYFGEGSWLTVV.

The J gene is TRBJ2-7, the V gene TRBV6-4; tentative D call: TRBD1 (6 bases). The germline V gene encodes CDR1 MRHNA and CDR2 SNTAGT. The CDR3 length is 16 residues. V dropped 0 bases and J dropped 4 bases, with 16 bases sitting between them. CDR3 in amino acids: CASSDSRAGASYEQYF. In DNA form, the CDR3 reads TGTGCCAGCAGTGACTCGAGGGCAGGGGCTAGTTACGAGCAGTACTTC.

The chain joins TRBV2 to TRBJ2-5, with 10 bases aligning to TRBD2. With 4 bases clipped from V and 7 bases from J, the junction kept 3 bases outside the gene matches. This CDR3 comprises 13 residues. Looked up from germline, CDR1 is SNHLY and CDR2 is FYNNEI. Written as DNA, the CDR3 is TGTGCCAGCAGTGGGACTAGCGGCGGGACCCAGTACTTC. The encoded protein is CASSGTSGGTQYF.

The chain employs TRBV11-3 and TRBJ1-1; tentatively, D is TRBD1 (6 bases). CDR3 length: 14 amino acids. Germline V lookup: CDR1 SGHNT, CDR2 YENEEA. With 3 bases removed from V and 0 bases from J, the gap between germline ends came to 8 bases. The CDR3 reads CASSFTGMNTEAFF. The CDR3 DNA is TGTGCCAGCAGCTTTACAGGGATGAACACTGAAGCTTTCTTT.

The V call is TRBV5-1, the J call TRBJ2-7, with D tentatively TRBD1 (5 bases). The CDR3 runs to 14 residues. The germline V gene has CDR1 SGHRS and CDR2 YFSETQ. V was shortened by 0 bases and J by 5 bases, with 12 bases between the two germline ends. The CDR3 DNA is TGCGCCAGCAGCTTGGCTACTCAGGGCGACGAGCAGTACTTC. Protein product: CASSLATQGDEQYF.

V usage is TRBV6-5 and J usage is TRBJ2-7, with 9 nucleotides matching TRBD1. Germline CDR1 reads MNHEY; CDR2 reads SVGAGI. This CDR3 spans 15 amino acids. Trimming took 6 bases from V and 0 from J; bases not matched to a gene: 6. CDR3 protein: CASRSGTGSSYEQYF. The CDR3 region has the DNA TGTGCCAGCAGATCCGGGACAGGGAGCTCCTACGAGCAGTACTTC.

The rearrangement joins TRBV29-1 to TRBJ1-2; TRBD1 might be the D (5 bases). The CDR3 runs 11 residues. Trimming stripped 5 bases from V and 1 base from J, with 5 bases between. The germline V gene has CDR1 SQVTM and CDR2 ANQGSEA. The CDR3 sequence is CSVQGNYGYTF. As DNA, the CDR3 is TGCAGCGTTCAGGGTAACTATGGCTACACCTTC. Complete variable domain (other parts from reference TRBV29-1 and TRBJ1-2): SAVISQKPSRDICQRGTSLTIQCQVDSQVTMMFWYRQQPGQSLTLIATANQGSEATYESGFVIDKFPISRPNLTFSTLTVSNMSPEDSSIYLCSVQGNYGYTFGSGTRLTVV.

The sample holds a few counts of this clone. The rearrangement links TRBV27 to TRBJ1-2, with 7 nucleotides matching TRBD1. V lost 5 bases, J lost 4 bases, and 10 bases stayed unmatched. Germline V lookup: CDR1 MNHEY, CDR2 SMNVEV (reference sequence). The CDR3 contains 15 residues. CDR3 protein: CASSSQTGPGYGYTF. The CDR3 coding sequence is TGTGCCAGCAGTAGCCAGACAGGGCCGGGCTATGGCTACACCTTC.

This clone was seen more than once but under ten times. This chain connects TRBV13 to TRBJ2-5, with TRBD1 matching 8 bases. The V and J ends lost 6 bases and 5 bases, in that order; junction bases with no gene match: 8. The CDR3 is 14 residues long. Germline assignment: CDR1 PRHDT and CDR2 FYEKMQ (reference sequence). The CDR3 sequence: CASSSRGLGETQYF. As DNA, the CDR3 is TGTGCCAGCAGTTCCAGGGGGCTCGGGGAGACCCAGTACTTC.

In the case of this clone: This likely comes from a read error, as the CDR3 has no conserved phenylalanine or tryptophan at its end. The J gene is TRBJ1-1, the V gene TRBV6-5; 10 bases are shared with TRBD1. Trimming at V came to 10 bases and at J to 5 bases, leaving 10 bases not matched to a gene. The CDR3 is made up of 14 amino acids. In germline, CDR1 is MNHEY, CDR2 SVGAGI. In DNA form, the CDR3 reads TGTGCCACCCGGGACAGGGGCCTTTTGACTGAAGCTTTCCTT. This sequence encodes CATRDRGLLTEAFL.

V gene TRBV12-5 combines with J gene TRBJ1-1; D possibly corresponds to TRBD1 (6 bases). CDR1 is LGHNT and CDR2 is FRNRAP in the germline V gene. Trimming removed 7 bases at V and 9 bases at J, with 12 bases between. The CDR3 loop spans 11 amino acids. This CDR3 is CASAPGQKAFF. The DNA for the CDR3 is TGTGCTAGTGCCCCCGGACAGAAAGCTTTCTTT. The complete variable domain, with remaining parts taken from reference TRBV12-5 and TRBJ1-1, reads DARVTQTPRHKVTEMGQEVTMRCQPILGHNTVFWYRQTMMQGLELLAYFRNRAPLDDSGMPKDRFSAEMPDATLATLKIQPSEPRDSAVYFCASAPGQKAFFGQGTRLTVV.

This clone was counted a few times. This chain links TRBV7-6 with TRBJ2-3; D perhaps matches TRBD2 (6 bases). Per germline, CDR1 SGHVS and CDR2 FNYEAQ. Trimming cost V 2 bases and J 1 base, with 10 bases left between them. This CDR3 region has 15 residues. CDR3 amino acids: CASSLFSGGTDTQYF. As DNA, the CDR3 is TGTGCCAGCAGCTTATTCTCGGGGGGCACAGATACGCAGTATTTT.

This chain connects TRBV4-3 to TRBJ2-7; TRBD1 might be the D (5 bases). V was clipped by 0 bases and J by 4 bases, with 10 bases between them. The CDR3 sequence is 14 residues long. Germline V CDR1 and CDR2: LGHNA, YSLEER. CDR3: CASSQDWGQYEQYF. DNA of the CDR3: TGCGCCAGCAGCCAAGATTGGGGCCAGTACGAGCAGTACTTC.

The chain uses TRBV9 and TRBJ2-5, with TRBD1 as a possible D gene (5 bases). Deletions cut 9 bases from V and 0 bases from J, with 18 bases between. CDR1 SGDLS and CDR2 YYNGEE come from the germline V gene. This CDR3 contains 15 residues. The CDR3 nucleotides read TGTGCCAACCCCGAACAGGCGACGTACCAAGAGACCCAGTACTTC. Amino acids: CANPEQATYQETQYF.

The CDR3 spells CASSLGGSEQYF. CDR3 in DNA: TGTGCCAGCAGCTTAGGAGGAAGCGAGCAGTACTTC. The chain is built from TRBV7-2 and TRBJ2-7, with unresolved D. Looked up from germline, CDR1 is SGHTA and CDR2 is FQGNSA. The V end lost 1 base, the J end lost 6 bases, and 7 bases lay between the germline ends. CDR3 size: 12 residues.

V is TRBV7-2 and J is TRBJ1-1; possibly TRBD1 for D (5 bases). The CDR3 loop spans 15 amino acids. Between the trimmed V and J ends, which lost 5 bases and 4 bases, there was a span of 17 bases. Germline V gene lookup returns CDR1 SGHTA and CDR2 FQGNSA. The CDR3 nucleotides are TGTGCCAGCAGCGCCAATGGCCAGGGCCTCACTGAAGCTTTCTTT. Protein sequence: CASSANGQGLTEAFF.

CDR3 DNA sequence: TGTGCCAGCAGCTGGGACATAAATGAAAAACTGTTTTTT. Its protein product is CASSWDINEKLFF. The chain is built from TRBV5-6 and TRBJ1-4; TRBD1 might be the D (6 bases). CDR1 and CDR2 from the germline V gene are SGHDT and YYEEEE. V lost 3 bases, J lost 5 bases, and 8 bases lay in between. The CDR3 is made up of 13 amino acids.

This clone came up a few times. The chain couples TRBV5-6 to TRBJ2-1; 12 bases match TRBD2. This CDR3 has 15 amino acids. J was trimmed by 8 bases and V by 1 base; bases with no gene match: 4. Germline CDR1 SGHDT, CDR2 YYEEEE. The CDR3 spells CASSLRTSGTYEQFF. CDR3 DNA sequence: TGTGCCAGCAGCTTGCGGACTAGCGGGACCTATGAGCAGTTCTTC.

The rearrangement joins TRBV18 to TRBJ1-3; D not certain. Germline-derived CDR1 and CDR2 are KGHSH and LQKENI. The CDR3 length is 16 residues. V was shortened by 4 bases and J by 0 bases, with 13 bases between the two germline ends. CDR3 nucleotide sequence: TGTGCCAGCTCACTTTTTGACTCTACCTCTGGAAACACCATATATTTT. It specifies CASSLFDSTSGNTIYF.

In this sample, this clone turned up a few times. The genes are TRBV19 and TRBJ1-4, with 9 bases aligning to TRBD1. J was trimmed by 7 bases and V by 5 bases; bases with no gene match: 11. The CDR3 length is 16 residues. Germline CDR1 is LNHDA and CDR2 is SQIVND (reference sequence). The CDR3 DNA reads TGTGCCAGTAGTCCGCGGACAGGGGAGGCGATTGAAAAACTGTTTTTT. This encodes CASSPRTGEAIEKLFF.

The V and J genes are TRBV15 and TRBJ2-7; D uncertain. Between the trimmed V and J ends, which lost 0 bases and 4 bases, there was a span of 13 bases. Germline V gene sequence: CDR1 LNHNV, CDR2 YYDKDF (reference sequence). The CDR3 contains 15 residues. Here the CDR3 reads CATSRDSSAGYEQYF. Written as DNA, the CDR3 is TGTGCCACCAGCAGAGATAGCTCAGCTGGTTACGAGCAGTACTTC.

The rearrangement links TRBV5-1 to TRBJ2-2, with 7 bases identical to TRBD1. V was pared by 3 bases and J by 6 bases, with 8 bases of the junction left unmatched. The CDR3 covers 15 residues. Germline CDR1 SGHRS, CDR2 YFSETQ. The CDR3 DNA reads TGCGCCAGCAGCTATGCCCGGGACAGAGCCGGGGAGCTGTTTTTT. It is translated as CASSYARDRAGELFF.

CDR3 loop: CASSLDRDTYEQYF. Written as DNA, the CDR3 is TGCGCCAGCAGCTTGGACAGGGATACCTACGAGCAGTACTTC. The chain joins TRBV5-1 to TRBJ2-7, with D perhaps TRBD1 (6 bases). Germline-derived CDR1 and CDR2 are SGHRS and YFSETQ. The V and J ends lost 0 bases and 2 bases respectively, with 9 bases between them. The length of the CDR3 is 14 residues.

The chain combines TRBV5-5 with TRBJ1-3; 8 bases match TRBD1. The CDR3 consists of 15 residues. The junction had 7 bases not matched to a gene; V was cut back by 4 bases and J by 4 bases. The germline V gene encodes CDR1 SGHKS and CDR2 YYEKEE (reference sequence). CDR3 sequence (DNA): TGTGCCAGCAGCCGACAGGGGCTGGACGGAAACACCATATATTTT. The encoded protein is CASSRQGLDGNTIYF.

The chain is built from TRBV2 and TRBJ1-5; D gene ambiguous. CDR1 SNHLY and CDR2 FYNNEI come from the germline V gene. With 1 base removed from V and 4 bases from J, the gap between germline ends came to 8 bases. CDR3 length: 14 residues. CDR3 sequence: CASSEGTQNQPQHF. The DNA of the CDR3 is TGTGCCAGCAGTGAAGGGACTCAAAATCAGCCCCAGCATTTT.

The rearrangement joins TRBV10-3 to TRBJ2-2; 9 bases are shared with TRBD1. The CDR3 loop spans 15 amino acids. Per germline, CDR1 ENHRY and CDR2 SYGVKD. Losses at the gene ends were 7 bases for V and 3 bases for J; bases not matched to a gene: 6. The CDR3 DNA reads as TGTGCCATCACAGACGGGACAGGGTACACCGGGGAGCTGTTTTTT. Protein product: CAITDGTGYTGELFF.

This chain uses TRBV6-1 with TRBJ2-3; 10 nucleotides line up with TRBD2. The V gene's germline CDR1 is MNHNS and CDR2 SASEGT. V was clipped by 0 bases and J by 2 bases; unmatched bases: 5. This CDR3 has 17 amino acids. CDR3 sequence: CASSEARAGGYTDTQYF. As DNA, the CDR3 is TGTGCCAGCAGTGAAGCGCGAGCGGGGGGGTACACAGATACGCAGTATTTT.

The V call is TRBV5-1, the J call TRBJ1-3; 9 bases are a match to TRBD1. The junction had 2 bases not matched to a gene; V was cut back by 1 base and J by 3 bases. Germline values: CDR1 SGHRS, CDR2 YFSETQ. This CDR3 has 15 residues. The DNA for the CDR3 is TGCGCCAGCAGCTTGACAGGGGGCGATGGAAACACCATATATTTT. Encoded protein: CASSLTGGDGNTIYF.